Each of the 8 T cell receptor beta chains below was sequenced from the same sample in a study of blood T cell repertoires in COVID-19. The table came from immunoSEQ multiplex PCR; TCRdb's copy has only in-frame clones and leaves some out. The sample holds roughly 360,000 clones, around 89% seen once. What was sequenced was PBMCs or T cells enriched from blood (not recorded which). The receptors derive from a woman in her 30s with acute COVID-19.

The CDR3 is CASSTSGGPGGYTF. CDR3 DNA sequence: TGCGCCAGCAGCACCTCGGGGGGGCCCGGTGGCTACACCTTC. The chain recombines TRBV5-1 with TRBJ1-2; TRBD1 is a possible D gene (6 bases). Germline V gene sequence: CDR1 SGHRS, CDR2 YFSETQ. Trimming took off 4 bases at V and 7 bases at J, with 17 bases between the two ends. The CDR3 extends over 14 amino acids.

There are many counts of this clone. V gene TRBV2 combines with J gene TRBJ2-3, with TRBD1 as a possible D gene (6 bases). Trimming took off 7 bases at V and 5 bases at J, with 16 bases between the two ends. This CDR3 contains 14 residues. Germline CDR1 and CDR2: SNHLY and FYNNEI. CDR3 sequence reads: CASTTGNFLDTQYF. The CDR3 DNA follows: TGTGCCAGCACCACAGGGAACTTTTTAGATACGCAGTATTTT. The full variable domain, with the rest looked up from reference TRBV2 and TRBJ2-3, is EPEVTQTPSHQVTQMGQEVILRCVPISNHLYFYWYRQILGQKVEFLVSFYNNEISEKSEIFDDQFSVERPDGSNFTLKIRSTKLEDSAMYFCASTTGNFLDTQYFGPGTRLTVL.

The chain carries TRBV27 and TRBJ2-7; D uncertain. Trimming took off 4 bases at V and 3 bases at J, with 7 bases between the two ends. This CDR3 is 12 amino acids long. The V gene's germline CDR1 is MNHEY and CDR2 SMNVEV (reference sequence). The DNA for the CDR3 is TGTGCCAGCAGTTCGGGTCTCTACGAGCAGTACTTC. Translation gives CASSSGLYEQYF.

The gene calls are TRBV27 and TRBJ2-1, with D perhaps matching TRBD1 (5 bases). CDR1 is MNHEY and CDR2 is SMNVEV in the germline V gene (reference sequence). The CDR3 loop spans 12 amino acids. Trimming shortened V by 4 bases and J by 8 bases, and 9 bases separated the two germline ends. CDR3 DNA: TGTGCCAGCAGTTCAGGGCCTCATGAGCAGTTCTTC. Amino acid sequence: CASSSGPHEQFF.

This chain uses TRBV14 with TRBJ2-7; D is ambiguous. Germline CDR1 is SGHDN and CDR2 is FVKESK. This CDR3 is 16 amino acids long. The ends were cut back, 3 bases at V and 0 bases at J, with 15 bases in the middle. The CDR3, as DNA: TGTGCCAGCAGCCAGTTGACACCGAAAAGCTCCTACGAGCAGTACTTC. Translation gives CASSQLTPKSSYEQYF.

This clone was recorded once. The V call is TRBV10-3, the J call TRBJ2-7, with 10 bases aligning to TRBD1. CDR3 length: 13 residues. The J segment lost 7 bases and the V segment lost 11 bases, leaving 11 bases of the junction unmatched. Germline V gene lookup returns CDR1 ENHRY and CDR2 SYGVKD. This chain's CDR3 is CAATGTGEGEQYF. The DNA for the CDR3 is TGTGCCGCGACCGGGACAGGGGAGGGAGAGCAGTACTTC.

The rearrangement joins TRBV24-1 to TRBJ2-5, with a tentative D call TRBD2 (6 bases). Germline-derived CDR1 and CDR2 are KGHDR and SFDVKD. CDR3 length equals 16 residues. Trimming shortened V by 3 bases and J by 4 bases, and 17 bases separated the two germline ends. CDR3 protein: CATSDPGHGRGETQYF. For the CDR3, the DNA is TGTGCCACCAGTGATCCCGGACACGGGCGGGGAGAGACCCAGTACTTC.

The chain combines TRBV4-1 with TRBJ1-5; TRBD1 agrees at 7 bases. CDR3 length equals 15 residues. The V gene end was trimmed by 0 bases and the J gene end by 6 bases; junction bases not matched to a gene: 5. Looked up from germline, CDR1 is MGHRA and CDR2 is YSYEKL. The CDR3 sequence: CASSQDKGAGQPQHF. The CDR3 DNA sequence: TGCGCCAGCAGCCAAGATAAGGGGGCAGGTCAGCCCCAGCATTTT.